This is a list of T cell receptor beta chains from one sample in a study of PD-L1 blockade in urothelial cancer. Clones were read by immunoSEQ multiplex PCR, and TCRdb kept only the in-frame ones, dropping some. The sample has about 80,000 clones, 75% to 90% seen once. Specimen: PBMCs, collected around atezolizumab (anti-PD-L1) treatment. These receptors originate from a woman aged 65 to 85 with urothelial cancer. CDR3s include the opening cysteine and the closing phenylalanine or tryptophan. A D gene is named only where the DNA matches it firmly. Not every row has a clone size; where given, it reads once, few, many or a size class.

-,TRBD2,TRBJ2-1,TRBV19,CASSHVLAGAYNEQFF,TGTGCCAGTAGTCATGTTCTAGCGGGGGCCTACAATGAGCAGTTCTTC
-,TRBD1,TRBJ2-5,TRBV29-1,CSVTGQGALETQYF,TGCAGCGTTACGGGACAGGGGGCTTTGGAGACCCAGTACTTC
-,-,TRBJ2-3,TRBV27,CASSPQWGTRDTQYF,TGTGCCAGCAGTCCCCAGTGGGGCACGAGAGATACGCAGTATTTT
-,-,TRBJ2-1,TRBV4-1,CASSLTGNEQFF,TGCGCCAGCAGCCTAACAGGGAATGAGCAGTTCTTC
-,-,TRBJ2-2,TRBV30,CAWSAAGSNTGELFF,TGTGCCTGGAGTGCGGCAGGGTCGAACACCGGGGAGCTGTTTTTT
once,-,TRBJ1-1,TRBV7-2,CASSLALGRNTEAFF,TGTGCCAGCAGCTTAGCGCTTGGGCGGAACACTGAAGCTTTCTTT
-,TRBD2,TRBJ2-2,TRBV29-1,CSVGGLATNTGELFF,TGCAGCGTTGGGGGACTAGCGACGAACACCGGGGAGCTGTTTTTT
few,TRBD2,TRBJ2-5,TRBV19,CASSTGTSGTSRETQYF,TGTGCCAGTAGTACCGGGACTAGCGGTACCTCTAGGGAGACCCAGTACTTC
-,TRBD1,TRBJ1-5,TRBV19,CASSIQGWVYSNQPQHF,TGTGCCAGTAGCATACAGGGGTGGGTGTATAGCAATCAGCCCCAGCATTTT
-,TRBD2,TRBJ2-1,TRBV5-5,CASSLPSGSEQFF,TGTGCCAGCAGCTTGCCTAGCGGAAGTGAGCAGTTCTTC
-,TRBD1,TRBJ2-5,TRBV5-1,CASSLFRDRGAETQYF,TGCGCCAGCAGCTTGTTTCGGGACAGGGGGGCAGAGACCCAGTACTTC
-,TRBD1,TRBJ2-1,TRBV4-1,CASSQDKGTVEYGEQFF,TGCGCCAGCAGCCAAGATAAAGGGACAGTAGAGTACGGTGAGCAGTTCTTC
once,-,TRBJ2-7,TRBV18,CASSPEGGFEQYF,TGTGCCAGCTCACCGGAGGGCGGATTCGAGCAGTACTTC
-,TRBD2,TRBJ2-7,TRBV2,CASSRPRTSGGARLYSYEQYF,TGTGCCAGCAGCCGACCAAGGACTAGCGGGGGGGCCCGACTCTACTCCTACGAGCAGTACTTC
-,TRBD1,TRBJ2-1,TRBV7-9,CASSLDTRGPYNEQFF,TGTGCCAGCAGCTTAGACACCAGGGGGCCCTACAATGAGCAGTTCTTC
-,TRBD2,TRBJ2-7,TRBV4-1,CASSLREGSYEQYF,TGCGCCAGCAGCCTACGGGAGGGATCCTACGAGCAGTACTTC
-,-,TRBJ2-7,TRBV6-5,CASSHLRGPVYEQYF,TGTGCCAGCAGCCACCTCAGGGGCCCCGTTTACGAGCAGTACTTC
-,-,TRBJ2-7,TRBV28,CASSSDRTGYEQYF,TGTGCCAGCAGTTCGGACAGAACGGGCTACGAGCAGTACTTC
-,TRBD1,TRBJ1-6,TRBV4-3,CASSQTQGARYSPLHF,TGCGCCAGCAGCCAAACACAGGGGGCGAGGTATTCACCCCTCCACTTT
-,TRBD2,TRBJ2-1,TRBV27,CASSNGRAYNEQFF,TGTGCCAGCAGTAACGGGAGGGCCTACAATGAGCAGTTCTTC
once,-,TRBJ1-1,TRBV29-1,CSVQEYTEAFF,TGCAGCGTTCAGGAATATACTGAAGCTTTCTTT
-,TRBD1,TRBJ1-2,TRBV7-8,CASSLRFDRGFSNYGYTF,TGTGCCAGCAGCTTACGTTTTGACAGGGGGTTTTCTAACTATGGCTACACCTTC
-,-,TRBJ1-6,TRBV27,CASSPSAGLFNSPLHF,TGTGCCAGCAGCCCAAGCGCGGGACTGTTTAATTCACCCCTCCACTTT
-,TRBD2,TRBJ2-1,TRBV6-6,CASSYSVSGSINEQFF,TGTGCCAGCAGTTACTCTGTTAGCGGGAGTATTAATGAGCAGTTCTTC
-,TRBD2,TRBJ2-1,TRBV4-1,CASSQRSGGADEQFF,TGCGCCAGCAGCCAACGAAGCGGGGGGGCCGATGAGCAGTTCTTC
medium-sized,TRBD2,TRBJ2-2,TRBV6-6,CASRPLSGGETGELFF,TGTGCCAGCAGACCACTCAGCGGGGGGGAGACCGGGGAGCTGTTTTTT
-,TRBD2,TRBJ2-1,TRBV4-1,CASSHNSGGVNEQFF,TGCGCCAGCAGCCACAATAGCGGGGGGGTCAATGAGCAGTTCTTC
-,-,TRBJ2-5,TRBV2,CASSDNHRLGETQYF,TGTGCCAGCAGTGATAACCACAGGCTGGGAGAGACCCAGTACTTC
-,TRBD1,TRBJ2-2,TRBV5-4,CASRDRKANTGELFF,TGTGCCAGCAGGGACAGGAAGGCGAACACCGGGGAGCTGTTTTTT
-,-,TRBJ2-1,TRBV11-2,CASSSVGGPGDNEQFF,TGTGCCAGCAGCTCCGTGGGGGGGCCCGGGGACAATGAGCAGTTCTTC
-,-,TRBJ1-2,TRBV28,CASSLWGSYGYTF,TGTGCCAGCAGTTTATGGGGGAGCTATGGCTACACCTTC
-,-,TRBJ2-3,TRBV7-3,CASSGSVGLTDTQYF,TGTGCCAGCAGCGGCTCCGTGGGGCTCACAGATACGCAGTATTTT
-,-,TRBJ2-2,TRBV2,CASSKDSSGPGELFF,TGTGCCAGCAGTAAGGACAGTTCGGGCCCCGGGGAGCTGTTTTTT
-,TRBD1,TRBJ1-2,TRBV10-2,CASSIGQGANYGYTF,TGCGCCAGCAGTATTGGACAGGGGGCAAACTATGGCTACACCTTC
-,TRBD2,TRBJ2-7,TRBV4-3,CASSQRRGGLHEQYF,TGCGCCAGCAGCCAAAGGCGGGGGGGCCTCCACGAGCAGTACTTC